The clone carrying this TCR beta chain was seen a few times. Its antigen is unknown. Methods described previously were used for bulk TCR libraries, and listed TCR primers were applied. TCRdb recomputed calls from the PCR reads with MiXCR, one row per CDR3 protein. The sample holds some 580,000 distinct CDR3 sequences; roughly 25% are singletons and the top ten take about 0.81%. The data stem from a study of molecular identifiers for immune sequencing clone quantification. The ends lost 3 bases at V and 5 bases at J; junction bases unmatched: 10. The CDR3 consists of 14 residues. From germline, CDR1 is DFQATT and CDR2 SNEGSKA (reference sequence). Isolation of naive CD8 T cells was achieved by sorting on a CD8+CD4-CCR7+CD45RA+ phenotype. Whole-study findings and limits: Even with around 1 million naive cells present, spiked Jurkat TCR RNA from one cell was reportedly detectable.

The TCR originated in a human donor in good health. Some libraries in this study had Jurkat cell RNA spiked in. V and J are TRBV20-1 and TRBJ2-7, with 7 nucleotides matching TRBD1. The sample taken for sequencing was naive CD8+ T cells from blood, with Jurkat cell RNA spiked in. Indicated subset: FACS-sorted CD8+CD4-CCR7+CD45RA+ naive T cells. The CDR3 reads CSARGQGVRNEQYF. In DNA form, the CDR3 reads TGCAGTGCTAGGGGGCAGGGGGTACGGAACGAGCAGTACTTC.